Listed below are T cell receptor beta chains from one sample, sequenced in a study of Ad26.COV2.S vaccination and SARS-CoV-2 variants. This table comes from immunoSEQ multiplex PCR, and its TCRdb copy is limited to in-frame clones, with some not included. The table records about 420,000 clones, approximately 90% of them present only once. Sequenced material: peripheral blood, taken in a trial of Ad26.COV2.S vaccine versus placebo. The receptors come from a person aged 18 to 65 who received the Ad26.COV2.S COVID-19 vaccine or a placebo. Both conserved end residues are trimmed from each CDR3. Each record gives: D gene, V gene, CDR3 protein. A D gene is named only where the DNA matches it firmly.

TRBD1 TRBV5-1 ASISPILDRGPYHPNEKLF
. TRBV6-5 ASSYEGSGNEKLF
. TRBV6-5 ASSYGDGSYEQY
TRBD1 TRBV7-9 ASSDGQGRYEQY
. TRBV11-2 ASSLKYRAKETQY
TRBD2 TRBV18 ASSPPGLNNEQF
. TRBV6-1 ASSEPRGRETQY
. TRBV6-5 ASRSGQGTEAF
. TRBV7-9 ASSLDSQTQY
TRBD2 TRBV11-2 ASSLRLAGGDEQF
. TRBV7-8 ASNPSELFVGEAF
. TRBV1 TSNHGGGGPEAF
TRBD2 TRBV2 ASGGTSGVDTQY
. TRBV7-9 ASSLDQVGHEQF
. TRBV4-1 ASSQEVNTEAF
. TRBV30 AWLYRAEAF
TRBD2 TRBV14 ASSQGAGGPV
. TRBV7-2 ASSPPGRAVNEQF
TRBD1 TRBV29-1 SVVETGSQETQY
. TRBV5-1 ANSTGGTDTQY
TRBD1 TRBV7-6 ASSGDRVPYEQY
. TRBV12-3/TRBV12-4 ASIEEGSSEAF
. TRBV7-2 ASSLVPESYEQY
. TRBV25-1 ASSGGRSKTGELF
. TRBV7-9 ASTQRYRDPDTQY
. TRBV5-5 ASSIDRSRNTEAF
. TRBV12-3/TRBV12-4 ASTAGGHT
TRBD1 TRBV19 ASSRTQGNEQF
. TRBV21-1 ASSKGEGTGANVLT
. TRBV29-1 STRDGGNSPLH
TRBD2 TRBV19 ASSPAGGQETQY
. TRBV6-1 ASSEMIQMNTEAF
. TRBV4-1 ASSHEGIGELF
TRBD1 TRBV6-1 ASSVGTGHRYNNQPQH
TRBD2 TRBV4-1 ASSPTLVAGGPGELF
. TRBV10-3 ATRSSYNSPLH
. TRBV27 ASSLGPAYEQY
. TRBV28 ASRKGRFLTDTQY
TRBD1 TRBV4-2 ASSQPMGTGEAGYGYT